A single sample gave rise to the 16 T cell receptor beta chains below, sequenced in a study of blood T cell repertoires in COVID-19. Libraries were prepared by immunoSEQ multiplex PCR; TCRdb keeps only in-frame clonotypes and omits some of them. The sample contains fewer than 85,000 clones, around 74% of which appear only once. Source material: peripheral blood. Every receptor here comes from a human donor with acute or convalescent COVID-19. The donor label of this sample is uncertain.

This clone was observed once. V usage is TRBV25-1 and J usage is TRBJ1-6; D ambiguous. The CDR3 consists of 14 residues. V lost 2 bases, J lost 10 bases, and 12 bases lay in between. The V gene's germline CDR1 is MGHDK and CDR2 SYGVNS. CDR3 DNA: TGTGCCAGCAGTGAACATCGGGTCGGGTCACCCCTCCACTTT. It translates to CASSEHRVGSPLHF.

The rearrangement joins TRBV7-3 to TRBJ2-2; 10 positions agree with TRBD2. V was clipped by 5 bases and J by 0 bases; unmatched bases: 0. Looked up from germline, CDR1 is SGHTA and CDR2 is FQGTGA. This CDR3 region has 15 residues. The CDR3 coding sequence is TGTGCCAGCAGCCTAGCGGGAGCGAACACCGGGGAGCTGTTTTTT. It specifies CASSLAGANTGELFF.

The chain recombines TRBV19 with TRBJ1-3; D call uncertain. The V and J ends lost 4 bases and 0 bases respectively, with 13 bases between them. CDR3 length equals 16 residues. Germline CDR1 is LNHDA and CDR2 is SQIVND (reference sequence). The CDR3 region has the DNA TGTGCCAGTAGTAGGAGGTTCCAGAGCTCTGGAAACACCATATATTTT. Its translation is CASSRRFQSSGNTIYF.

The chain joins TRBV19 to TRBJ2-3; 8 nucleotides align to TRBD2. Germline V gene lookup returns CDR1 LNHDA and CDR2 SQIVND (reference sequence). CDR3 length equals 19 residues. The V segment lost 7 bases and the J segment 6 bases; nucleotides outside the gene matches: 24. CDR3 region: CASKSGLIVRREAMDTQYF. The CDR3, as DNA: TGTGCCAGTAAATCCGGTTTAATTGTTAGGCGGGAGGCAATGGATACGCAGTATTTT.

V usage is TRBV27 and J usage is TRBJ2-7, with D tentatively TRBD1 (6 bases). The CDR3 sequence is 14 residues long. With 5 bases removed from V and 5 bases from J, the gap between germline ends came to 16 bases. Per the germline V gene, CDR1 is MNHEY and CDR2 is SMNVEV (reference sequence). The CDR3 is CASSLRARGHEQYV. The CDR3 region has the DNA TGTGCCAGCAGTCTACGGGCCAGGGGACACGAGCAGTACGTC.

The rearrangement links TRBV7-2 to TRBJ2-7; D is possibly TRBD2 (5 bases). Trimming removed 1 base from V and 7 bases from J, with 5 bases in between. Germline values: CDR1 SGHTA, CDR2 FQGNSA. The CDR3 is 11 amino acids. Here the CDR3 DNA reads TGTGCCAGCAGCTTAGGACTAGAGCAGTACGTC. Amino acid sequence: CASSLGLEQYV.

This chain's CDR3 is CASKPGQASYEQYF. CDR3 in DNA: TGTGCCAGCAAACCGGGACAGGCCTCCTACGAGCAGTACTTC. The chain has TRBV6-5 and TRBJ2-7; 8 positions match TRBD1. The trim removed 7 bases at V and 0 bases at J, leaving 5 bases unmatched. Germline CDR1 reads MNHEY; CDR2 reads SVGAGI. This CDR3 is built from 14 residues.

V usage is TRBV5-1 and J usage is TRBJ1-2; 7 nucleotides align to TRBD1. The J segment lost 6 bases and the V segment lost 4 bases, leaving 9 bases of the junction unmatched. In germline, CDR1 is SGHRS, CDR2 YFSETQ. This CDR3 contains 14 residues. The CDR3 bases are TGCGCCAGCAGCACGACAGGGATCAAGGATGGCTACACCTTC. Protein: CASSTTGIKDGYTF. The full variable domain, completed using reference TRBV5-1 and TRBJ1-2, is KAGVTQTPRYLIKTRGQQVTLSCSPISGHRSVSWYQQTPGQGLQFLFEYFSETQRNKGNFPGRFSGRQFSNSRSEMNVSTLELGDSALYLCASSTTGIKDGYTFGSGTRLTVV.

The chain carries TRBV6-1 and TRBJ2-1; D is possibly TRBD2 (5 bases). Germline V gene sequence: CDR1 MNHNS, CDR2 SASEGT. The CDR3 totals 14 residues. V dropped 1 base and J dropped 13 bases, with 17 bases sitting between them. The CDR3 sequence is CASSEGRERPSQFF. CDR3 nucleotide sequence: TGTGCCAGCAGTGAAGGAAGGGAGCGGCCGTCCCAGTTCTTC.

The CDR3 DNA sequence: TGCGCCAGCAGCTCTTGGACAGGGGGTTTCTCTGGGGCCAACGTCCTGACTTTC. Translated, it gives CASSSWTGGFSGANVLTF. The J gene is TRBJ2-6, the V gene TRBV5-1; 10 bases are a match to TRBD1. The germline V gene encodes CDR1 SGHRS and CDR2 YFSETQ. Trimming at V came to 3 bases and at J to 0 bases, leaving 6 bases not matched to a gene. The CDR3 loop spans 18 amino acids.

The V gene is TRBV2, the J gene TRBJ1-6, with a tentative D call TRBD1 (6 bases). Germline loops: CDR1 SNHLY, CDR2 FYNNEI. The CDR3 consists of 16 residues. The V end was cut by 4 bases, the J end by 5 bases, with 15 bases between. The CDR3: CASSGRRGFHNSPLHF. The CDR3 coding sequence is TGTGCCAGCAGTGGGAGAAGGGGGTTCCATAATTCACCCCTCCACTTT.

In this sample, this clone turned up a few times. V is TRBV18 and J is TRBJ2-3; TRBD2 matches at 8 bases. The CDR3 totals 16 residues. The V and J ends lost 1 base and 8 bases, in that order; junction bases with no gene match: 11. Germline lookup yields CDR1 KGHSH and CDR2 LQKENI. The CDR3 nucleotides read TGTGCCAGCTCACCACTACCGGGACTAGAGGTTTCTACGCAGTATTTT. Its translation: CASSPLPGLEVSTQYF.

V gene TRBV3-1 (or the pseudogene TRBV3-2) combines with J gene TRBJ1-4; D perhaps matches TRBD1 (6 bases). Germline CDR1 is LGHDT and CDR2 is YNNKEL (reference sequence). The CDR3 spans 16 residues. The V end lost 4 bases, the J end lost 4 bases, and 16 bases lay between the germline ends. CDR3 in amino acids: CASSRRGGRVNEKLFF. The CDR3 region has the DNA TGTGCCAGCAGCCGAAGGGGGGGGAGGGTTAATGAAAAACTGTTTTTT.

The gene calls are TRBV29-1 and TRBJ2-3; the D gene is possibly TRBD2 (6 bases). Per germline, CDR1 SQVTM and CDR2 ANQGSEA. The ends were cut back, 6 bases at V and 5 bases at J, with 12 bases in the middle. The CDR3 runs 12 residues. CDR3: CSVEGFLDTQYF. The DNA for the CDR3 is TGCAGCGTGGAGGGTTTTCTAGATACGCAGTATTTT.

This sequence joins TRBV5-6 and TRBJ2-1, with a weak D call TRBD1 (5 bases). There are 13 residues in the CDR3. CDR1 and CDR2 (germline): SGHDT, YYEEEE. V was pared by 4 bases and J by 10 bases, with 15 bases between. As DNA, the CDR3 is TGTGCCAGCAGCCGAACAAGGGGCGGCGAGCAGTTCTTC. This encodes CASSRTRGGEQFF.

The CDR3 is CASSPRTDYGYTF. The DNA of the CDR3 is TGTGCCAGCAGCCCTAGGACTGACTATGGCTACACCTTC. The V gene is TRBV14, the J gene TRBJ1-2; D gene unclear. The V gene lost 4 bases and the J gene lost 3 bases, with 9 bases spanning the gap. CDR1 and CDR2 (germline): SGHDN, FVKESK. The CDR3 runs 13 residues.